The clone carrying this T cell receptor (beta chain) was found a few times. Its target is not known. Using its own MiXCR run on the 5' RACE reads, TCRdb lists one record per CDR3 protein. Among about 520,000 distinct CDR3 sequences listed, 22% were seen once. Trimming left V 2 bases short and J 7 bases short, with 12 bases between. This CDR3 comprises 12 residues. CDR1 and CDR2 from the germline V gene are DFQATT and SNEGSKA (reference sequence). This record comes from a study of identical twins. Overall study results and limits: Fewer insertions marked abundant cord blood beta clonotypes; young adult naive trended weakly, memory not at all.

Separately, the same data were catalogued under a study of T cells expressing NK-cell markers.

The chain couples TRBV20-1 to TRBJ2-7; tentatively, D is TRBD1 (6 bases). This TCR came from a young woman in good health. Sequencing was done on a sample of CD4+ T cells sorted from blood. The CDR3 loop reads CSARKTGREQYF. The CDR3 DNA is TGCAGTGCTAGAAAGACAGGAAGGGAGCAGTACTTC.